Shown below are 3 T cell receptor beta chains from a single sample sequenced in a study of long-term antiretroviral therapy in people with HIV. A v3.0 immunoSEQ assay was performed at survey level. Sequencing used immunoSEQ multiplex PCR; TCRdb keeps in-frame clones, though not all of them. The sample contains 30,000 to 40,000 clones, about 96% of which appear only once. The sample here was unsorted PBMCs, taken 6.9 years after starting antiretroviral therapy. The source of these receptors is a man aged 25 to 40 with HIV.

The chain employs TRBV28 and TRBJ1-5; 8 bases align to TRBD1. V dropped 4 bases and J dropped 3; count of bases not matched to a gene: 11. The CDR3 loop spans 17 amino acids. CDR1 is MDHEN, CDR2 SYDVKM, per germline. The CDR3 spells CASSSSRDRGLNQPQHF. The CDR3 coding sequence is TGTGCCAGCAGTTCCTCTAGAGACAGGGGACTCAATCAGCCCCAGCATTTT.

This chain joins TRBV2 and TRBJ2-5; no definite D call. V was trimmed by 3 bases and J by 2 bases, leaving 10 bases between them. In germline, CDR1 is SNHLY, CDR2 FYNNEI. The CDR3 contains 14 residues. The CDR3 DNA sequence: TGTGCCAGCAGTGAGTACGTCCAGCAAGAGACCCAGTACTTC. Translating it yields CASSEYVQQETQYF.

The V and J genes are TRBV6-6 and TRBJ1-2, with 8 bases matching TRBD1. The CDR3 has 13 residues. V was clipped by 7 bases and J by 7 bases; unmatched bases: 8. Germline lookup yields CDR1 MNHNY and CDR2 SVGAGI (reference sequence). The CDR3 DNA is TGTGCCAGCACCGCCGAGACAGGGGTTGGCTACACCTTC. Encoded protein: CASTAETGVGYTF.